Following are 20 T cell receptor beta chains from one sample sequenced in a study of T cell repertoires in cytomegalovirus infection. From the reads, TCRdb called clonotypes with MiXCR, one entry per CDR3 protein. The sample has about 190,000 distinct CDR3 sequences, 28% seen once; the top ten hold about 31%. Source material: PBMCs. The receptors stem from a human donor in good health (CMV status not recorded). Some clones in this sample may be carry-over from other donors' samples.

The chain is built from TRBV10-3 and TRBJ1-5, with D unresolved. The CDR3 is 13 residues long. Looked up from germline, CDR1 is ENHRY and CDR2 is SYGVKD. Trimming removed 3 bases at V and 6 bases at J, with 9 bases between. CDR3: CAISESGIQPQHF. In nucleotides, the CDR3 is TGTGCCATCAGTGAATCGGGGATTCAGCCCCAGCATTTT.

This clonotype has ten or more counts. The chain carries TRBV7-2 and TRBJ1-1; D remains ambiguous. The CDR3 totals 12 residues. Germline assignment: CDR1 SGHTA and CDR2 FQGNSA. Trimming removed 1 base from V and 4 bases from J, with 4 bases in between. CDR3 protein: CASSLGFTEAFF. The CDR3 coding sequence is TGTGCCAGCAGCTTAGGCTTCACTGAAGCTTTCTTT.

This clonotype was observed a handful of times. This chain connects TRBV7-2 to TRBJ2-1, with D hard to call. This CDR3 spans 13 amino acids. From germline, CDR1 is SGHTA and CDR2 FQGNSA. The V and J ends lost 2 bases and 8 bases respectively, with 10 bases between them. As DNA, the CDR3 is TGTGCCAGCAGCTTACCACCCCACCATGAGCAGTTCTTC. It codes for CASSLPPHHEQFF.

The chain joins TRBV12-3 or TRBV12-4 to TRBJ1-4; TRBD1 is a possible D gene (5 bases). CDR3 size: 13 residues. The V and J ends lost 8 bases and 8 bases respectively, with 15 bases between them. The CDR3 reads CASRDSRDEKLFF. The CDR3, as DNA: TGTGCCAGCCGGGACTCCCGAGACGAAAAACTGTTTTTT.

The gene calls are TRBV19 and TRBJ2-2; unclear D gene. Trimming took 7 bases from V and 5 from J, leaving 14 bases between them. Germline V gene lookup returns CDR1 LNHDA and CDR2 SQIVND (reference sequence). This CDR3 is 14 amino acids long. Here the CDR3 reads CASTEDTRTGELFF. In nucleotides, the CDR3 is TGTGCCAGTACGGAAGACACGCGTACCGGGGAGCTGTTTTTT.

This clonotype has more than one count but fewer than ten. This sequence joins TRBV7-2 and TRBJ1-2; 9 bases align to TRBD1. The length of the CDR3 is 14 residues. Unmatched junction bases numbered 8, after V lost 7 bases and J lost 5 bases. Germline lookup yields CDR1 SGHTA and CDR2 FQGNSA. This CDR3 reads CASTQGTGWYGYTF. The CDR3 nucleotides read TGTGCCAGCACCCAGGGGACAGGGTGGTATGGCTACACCTTC.

To note about this clonotype: One junction end does not reproduce the germline sequence, and a read error may be involved. The genes are TRBV29-1 and TRBJ1-2; D remains unclear. The CDR3 totals 11 residues. The germline gives CDR1 SQVTM, CDR2 ANQGSEA. CDR3: CSVEEGRPQAF. The DNA for the CDR3 is TGCAGCGTTGAAGAAGGGCGACCCCAGGCCTTC.

This clonotype came up a few times. The chain is built from TRBV7-2 and TRBJ1-6; D is unclear. The germline gives CDR1 SGHTA, CDR2 FQGNSA. The CDR3 length is 14 residues. V was clipped by 4 bases and J by 10 bases, with 14 bases between them. The CDR3 nucleotides are TGTGCCAGCAGCTCAAGTCTGGCTGACTCACCCCTCCACTTT. Its translation is CASSSSLADSPLHF.

This clonotype was seen ten or more times. The chain uses TRBV7-2 and TRBJ2-7; TRBD2 matches at 8 bases. The CDR3 length is 15 residues. J lost 3 bases, V lost 5 bases, and 9 bases had no gene match. CDR1 SGHTA and CDR2 FQGNSA come from the germline V gene. CDR3 region: CASSTAGGGIYEQYF. The DNA of the CDR3 is TGTGCCAGCAGCACAGCGGGCGGGGGGATCTACGAGCAGTACTTC.

This clonotype occurred a few times. The genes are TRBV6-6 and TRBJ1-2, with D tentatively TRBD1 (5 bases). The CDR3 sequence is 15 residues long. In germline, CDR1 is MNHNY, CDR2 SVGAGI (reference sequence). Trimming took 0 bases from V and 3 from J, leaving 11 bases between them. The CDR3 DNA is TGTGCCAGCAGTTACTCAGAAACGGGGGACTATGGCTACACCTTC. Translated, it gives CASSYSETGDYGYTF.

This clonotype was seen many times. This chain connects TRBV7-3 to TRBJ1-1, with D uncertain. V lost 5 bases and J lost 0, with 7 bases in between. The CDR3 consists of 13 residues. Germline loops: CDR1 SGHTA, CDR2 FQGTGA. This CDR3 reads CASSPSMNTEAFF. The CDR3 DNA sequence: TGTGCCAGCAGCCCCTCAATGAACACTGAAGCTTTCTTT.

CDR3 sequence: CASSLNGQPSGYTF. The CDR3 DNA is TGTGCCAGCAGTTTAAATGGGCAGCCCTCGGGCTACACCTTC. The gene calls are TRBV12-3 or TRBV12-4 and TRBJ1-2; no clear D gene. This CDR3 comprises 14 residues. With 2 bases removed from V and 8 bases from J, the gap between germline ends came to 15 bases.

This clonotype has more than one count but fewer than ten. V is TRBV12-3 or TRBV12-4 and J is TRBJ2-2; D remains unclear. This CDR3 spans 14 amino acids. V gave up 4 bases and J gave up 5 bases, with 11 bases separating them. The CDR3, as DNA: TGTGCCAGCAGTTCTCGGACGGCTACCGGGGAGCTGTTTTTT. Translating gives CASSSRTATGELFF.

The V gene is TRBV4-1, the J gene TRBJ2-6; tentatively, D is TRBD2 (6 bases). Germline CDR1 MGHRA, CDR2 YSYEKL. This CDR3 is built from 20 residues. V was pared by 4 bases and J by 0 bases, with 22 bases between. The CDR3 bases are TGCGCCAGCAGCCCCCTAAAAAGGGGACTTTCATCCTCTGGGGCCAACGTCCTGACTTTC. Amino acids: CASSPLKRGLSSSGANVLTF.

The chain couples TRBV29-1 to TRBJ2-3; 7 nucleotides align to TRBD1. Germline V gene sequence: CDR1 SQVTM, CDR2 ANQGSEA. The trim removed 6 bases at V and 5 bases at J, leaving 14 bases unmatched. The CDR3 loop spans 15 amino acids. The CDR3 region is CSVLAPGQSGDTQYF. In DNA form, the CDR3 reads TGCAGCGTCCTCGCTCCGGGACAGAGTGGAGATACGCAGTATTTT.

This clonotype was picked up a small number of times. The chain couples TRBV28 to TRBJ1-2, with a possible D match to TRBD1 (5 bases). CDR3 size: 13 residues. Germline CDR1 and CDR2: MDHEN and SYDVKM. V gave up 6 bases and J gave up 8 bases, with 16 bases separating them. CDR3 DNA sequence: TGTGCCAGCAGCTCGGGGACTCAGAGGGGCTACACCTTC. This sequence encodes CASSSGTQRGYTF.

The chain carries TRBV5-7 and TRBJ1-6; 8 positions agree with TRBD1. TRBV5-7 falls under the ORF class, with uncertain function. This CDR3 region has 17 residues. The V segment lost 4 bases and the J segment 3 bases; nucleotides outside the gene matches: 9. This CDR3 is CASSQGDRCRYNSPLHF. The CDR3 coding sequence is TGTGCCAGCAGCCAAGGGGACAGGTGTCGCTATAATTCACCCCTCCACTTT.

The gene calls are TRBV25-1 and TRBJ1-1, with D possibly matching TRBD1 (5 bases). CDR1 is MGHDK and CDR2 is SYGVNS in the germline V gene. V was cut by 3 bases and J by 3 bases, with 8 bases left in between. The CDR3 extends over 13 amino acids. The CDR3 nucleotides are TGTGCCAGCAGTGAGGTAGGGGACACTGAAGCTTTCTTT. Translated: CASSEVGDTEAFF.

This clonotype was recorded many times. The chain couples TRBV7-2 to TRBJ1-1; 8 bases map to TRBD1. V shed 1 base and J 0 bases; nucleotides not matched to a gene: 4. The CDR3 contains 16 residues. Germline-derived CDR1 and CDR2 are SGHTA and FQGNSA. DNA of the CDR3: TGTGCCAGCAGCTTAGGACAGGGGCACCTGAACACTGAAGCTTTCTTT. Translated, it gives CASSLGQGHLNTEAFF.

This clonotype was seen a single time. Sequence at one end of the junction differs from germline and may be a read error. The chain links TRBV7-9 to TRBJ2-3; D may correspond to TRBD1 or TRBD2 (6 bases each). CDR1 and CDR2 from the germline V gene are SEHNR and FQNEAQ (reference sequence). The CDR3 is 12 residues long. CDR3: CASGGPEDMQYF. CDR3 DNA sequence: TGTGCCAGCGGGGGGCCGGAAGATATGCAGTATTTT.